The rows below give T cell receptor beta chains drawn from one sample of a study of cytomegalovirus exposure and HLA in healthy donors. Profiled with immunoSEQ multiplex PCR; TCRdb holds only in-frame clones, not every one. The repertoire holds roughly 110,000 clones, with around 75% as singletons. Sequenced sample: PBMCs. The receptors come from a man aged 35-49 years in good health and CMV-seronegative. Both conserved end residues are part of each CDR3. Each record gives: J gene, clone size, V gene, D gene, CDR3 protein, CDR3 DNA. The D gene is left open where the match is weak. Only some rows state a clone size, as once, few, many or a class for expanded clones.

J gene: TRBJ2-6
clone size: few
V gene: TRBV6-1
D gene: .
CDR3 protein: CASRPRGSGANVLTF
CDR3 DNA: TGTGCCAGCAGACCCAGGGGATCTGGGGCCAACGTCCTGACTTTC

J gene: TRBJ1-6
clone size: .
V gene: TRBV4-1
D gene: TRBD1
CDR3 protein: CASSQEGQSNSPLHF
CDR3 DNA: TGCGCCAGCAGCCAAGAGGGACAGAGTAATTCACCCCTCCACTTT

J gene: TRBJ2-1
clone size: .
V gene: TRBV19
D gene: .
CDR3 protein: CASSPLFRGAMNEQFF
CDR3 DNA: TGTGCCAGTAGTCCTCTATTTCGGGGGGCCATGAATGAGCAGTTCTTC

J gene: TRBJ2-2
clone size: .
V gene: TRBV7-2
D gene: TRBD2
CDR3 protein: CASSFQGGWNTGELFF
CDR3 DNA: TGTGCCAGCAGCTTTCAGGGAGGGTGGAACACCGGGGAGCTGTTTTTT

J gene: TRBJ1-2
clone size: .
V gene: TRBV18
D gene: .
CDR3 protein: CASSPDRTVNYGYTF
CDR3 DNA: TGTGCCAGCTCACCCGACAGGACAGTTAACTATGGCTACACCTTC

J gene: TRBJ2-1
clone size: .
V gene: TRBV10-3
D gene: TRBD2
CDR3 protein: CAISPGLEGNEQFF
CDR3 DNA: TGTGCCATCAGTCCCGGACTAGAAGGGAATGAGCAGTTCTTC

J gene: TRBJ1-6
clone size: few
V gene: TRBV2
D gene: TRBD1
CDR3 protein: CASKNRGNYNSPLHF
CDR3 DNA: TGTGCCAGCAAGAACAGGGGCAATTATAATTCACCCCTCCACTTT

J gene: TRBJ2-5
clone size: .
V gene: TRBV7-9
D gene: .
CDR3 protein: CASSFRGPQETQYF
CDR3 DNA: TGTGCCAGCAGCTTTAGGGGCCCCCAGGAGACCCAGTACTTC

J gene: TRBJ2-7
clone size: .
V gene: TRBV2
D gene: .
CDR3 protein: CASRLAGESYEQYF
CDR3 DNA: TGTGCCAGCAGGCTGGCCGGAGAATCCTACGAGCAGTACTTC

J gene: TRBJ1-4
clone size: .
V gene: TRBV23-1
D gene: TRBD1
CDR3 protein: CASIRGRGEKLFF
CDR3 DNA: TGCGCCAGCATCAGGGGGCGAGGTGAAAAACTGTTTTTT

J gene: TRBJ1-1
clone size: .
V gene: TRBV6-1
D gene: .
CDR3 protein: CASSAGGGWAFF
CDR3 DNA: TGTGCCAGCAGTGCGGGAGGGGGTTGGGCTTTCTTT

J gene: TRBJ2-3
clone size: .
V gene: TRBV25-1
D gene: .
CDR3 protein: CASSELLGTHTQYF
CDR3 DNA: TGTGCCAGCAGTGAATTACTCGGGACACATACGCAGTATTTT

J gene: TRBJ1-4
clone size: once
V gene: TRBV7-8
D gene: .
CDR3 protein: CASSPPRGNEKLFF
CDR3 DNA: TGTGCCAGCAGCCCACCAAGGGGGAATGAAAAACTGTTTTTT

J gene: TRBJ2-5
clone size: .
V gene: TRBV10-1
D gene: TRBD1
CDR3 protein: CASSEIGCRQGETQYF
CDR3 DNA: TGCGCCAGCAGTGAGATCGGATGTAGACAGGGAGAGACCCAGTACTTC

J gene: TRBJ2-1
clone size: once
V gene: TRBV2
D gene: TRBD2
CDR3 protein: CASSPIAGGPYNEQFF
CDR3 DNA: TGTGCCAGCAGCCCTATAGCGGGGGGACCCTACAATGAGCAGTTCTTC

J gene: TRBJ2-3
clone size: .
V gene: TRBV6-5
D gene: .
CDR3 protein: CASSYRAGAGKDTQYF
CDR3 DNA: TGTGCCAGCAGTTACAGGGCGGGGGCTGGGAAAGATACGCAGTATTTT

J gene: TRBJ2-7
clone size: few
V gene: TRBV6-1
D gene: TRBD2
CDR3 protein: CASSAGGGLSYEQYF
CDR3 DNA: TGTGCCAGCAGTGCTGGCGGGGGACTCTCCTACGAGCAGTACTTC

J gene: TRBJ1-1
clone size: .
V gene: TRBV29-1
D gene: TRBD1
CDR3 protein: CSVEPRTGREAFF
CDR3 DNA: TGCAGCGTTGAACCGAGGACAGGTCGAGAAGCTTTCTTT